This TCR beta chain was retrieved from a study of T cells after yellow fever vaccination (dated by TCRdb to about 2019). Study-wide context: Using CD3, CD45RA, CCR7 and CD95 staining, memory subsets (EM, EMRA, CM and Tscm) were sorted on a BD FACS Aria III. The SMART-Seq v4 Ultra Low Input RNA kit was used to prepare libraries from fractions with low cell numbers. Bulk TCR alpha and beta repertoires were sequenced longitudinally to track T-cell clones before and after primary and booster YFV17D yellow fever vaccination. Two healthy male donors, one aged 18 to 30 and one aged 30 to 39 years, made up the cohort. Blood samples were taken at several timepoints before and after primary and secondary immunization, and bulk PBMC replicates and cell subsets were isolated. Memory subsets were sorted on days 0, 15 and 45 and at 18 months after primary vaccination, and on days 0, 15 and 45 after the 30-year booster. Summary of the overall study and its limitations: After the booster, most clones that had expanded after primary vaccination were detected again (about 97% of CD4 and under 90% of CD8), suggesting broad maintenance of memory. In the sorted memory subsets on day 0, nearly all of the vaccine-responding clonotypes fell below detection. Because the study included only a couple of donors, the extent to which the findings can be generalized is limited. The secondary T-cell response was found to be weaker but faster than the primary response, with a peak reached on day 5 rather than on day 15. Computational filtering was required because FACS-sorted repertoires could contain abundant contaminating clonotypes from the bulk population. A small fraction of clonotypes showed up in both the CD4 and CD8 compartments, probably as a result of convergent recombination.

Taken from the germline V gene (reference sequence), the CDR1 and CDR2 loops are MNHEY and SMNVEV. The germline ends are 13 bases apart after V is trimmed by 6 bases and J by 10 bases. The CDR3, cysteine through phenylalanine, is 13 amino acids long. Left in the record is the CDR3 DNA by itself, 39 bases read in frame from the first base. TCRdb lists the instrument as Illumina NovaSeq 6000. Synthesis of TCR cDNA relied on 5'RACE template switching, a step that introduced a universal primer site along with unique molecular identifiers. cDNA synthesis was primed from both the TCR alpha and TCR beta constant segments. Library amplification involved two PCR steps, and the second step added sample barcodes and sequencing adapters. Sequencing of libraries was performed on Illumina HiSeq 2500 (2x100 bp) or NovaSeq (2x150 bp). The source study handled its data this way. Demultiplexing of reads and collapsing into UMI consensus sequences were performed with MIGEC, and V(D)J alignment was carried out with MiXCR. Using edgeR on replicate PBMC samples, clonotypes were called vaccine-responding if FDR was below 0.01 and the log2 fold change was above 5 up to day 15. Each bulk clonotype was labeled CD4 or CD8 based on which sequenced repertoire, CD4 or CD8, contained the clonotype at higher abundance. To estimate how each clone was distributed across memory phenotypes, clonotype frequencies in memory subsets were weighted by FACS-sorted cell numbers. The public sequencing data were trimmed at Q25 with fastp and processed into clonotypes with MiXCR by TCRdb, which kept only in-frame beta chains. For every CDR3 protein sequence, its rows merge into one entry that carries the most common genes and DNA. Clone size and V and J calls follow TCRdb, not the original study. This sample gives more than 25,000 distinct CDR3 sequences in total; around 4.3% of them show up just once. Roughly two fifths of the sample belongs to the ten largest clones.

In regard to this clonotype: It has no much larger one-base neighbor in the sample; base qualities were not kept.

The sample's treatment or condition label, decoded: live attenuated yellow fever vaccine strain. PBMCs were isolated from peripheral blood using a standard Ficoll-Paque protocol. For sorted memory subsets, RNA extraction was done with the RNeasy Micro Kit. The sample consisted of PBMCs, either bulk or a sorted T-cell subset (CD4+, CD8+, memory, or dextramer-sorted; not recorded which), taken on the day of the yellow fever booster vaccination. This receptor was obtained from a man younger than 35 who received the YFV17D yellow fever vaccine. Rearrangement joined TRBV27 to TRBJ1-6; no D segment can be confidently identified. The nucleotides are TGTGCCAGCAGCCCCCAGTCTTACTCACCCCTCCACTTT. Its product reads: CASSPQSYSPLHF.